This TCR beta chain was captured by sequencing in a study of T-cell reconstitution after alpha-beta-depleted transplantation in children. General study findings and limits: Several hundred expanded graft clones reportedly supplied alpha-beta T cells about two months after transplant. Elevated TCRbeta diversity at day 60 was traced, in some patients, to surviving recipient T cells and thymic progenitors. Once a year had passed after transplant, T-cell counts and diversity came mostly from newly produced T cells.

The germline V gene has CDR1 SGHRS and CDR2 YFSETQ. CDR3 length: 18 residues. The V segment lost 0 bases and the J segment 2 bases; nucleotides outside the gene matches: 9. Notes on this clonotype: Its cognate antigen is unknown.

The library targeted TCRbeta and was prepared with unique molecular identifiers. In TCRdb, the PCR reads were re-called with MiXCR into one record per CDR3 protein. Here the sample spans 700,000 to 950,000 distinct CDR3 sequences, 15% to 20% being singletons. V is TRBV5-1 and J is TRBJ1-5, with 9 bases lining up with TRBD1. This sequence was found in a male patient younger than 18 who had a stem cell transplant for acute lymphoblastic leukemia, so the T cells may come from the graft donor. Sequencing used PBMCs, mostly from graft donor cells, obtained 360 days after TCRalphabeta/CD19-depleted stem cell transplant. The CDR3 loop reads CASSLATGGHSGNQPQHF. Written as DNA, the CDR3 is TGCGCCAGCAGCTTGGCCACAGGGGGCCATAGCGGCAATCAGCCCCAGCATTTT.